This T cell receptor beta chain was profiled in a study of T cell changes during pregnancy in multiple sclerosis. CDR1 SGDLS and CDR2 YYNGEE come from the germline V gene. This CDR3 spans 16 amino acids. With V trimmed by 0 bases and J by 6 bases, 9 bases remained unmatched. TCRdb keeps only in-frame clones here, not all; method: immunoSEQ multiplex PCR. This sample carries 55,000 to 80,000 clones, roughly 92% of them seen once, and the ten largest clones take 3.2%. The sample was CD8+ T cells from peripheral blood mononuclear cells, taken in the second trimester of pregnancy. This clonotype was sampled from a female donor with multiple sclerosis, enrolled in a pregnancy study. V usage is TRBV9 and J usage is TRBJ2-1, with 7 nucleotides matching TRBD2. The CDR3 coding sequence is TGTGCCAGCAGCGTAGGACAGCGGGGAACAGGCAATGAGCAGTTCTTC. Its translation: CASSVGQRGTGNEQFF.